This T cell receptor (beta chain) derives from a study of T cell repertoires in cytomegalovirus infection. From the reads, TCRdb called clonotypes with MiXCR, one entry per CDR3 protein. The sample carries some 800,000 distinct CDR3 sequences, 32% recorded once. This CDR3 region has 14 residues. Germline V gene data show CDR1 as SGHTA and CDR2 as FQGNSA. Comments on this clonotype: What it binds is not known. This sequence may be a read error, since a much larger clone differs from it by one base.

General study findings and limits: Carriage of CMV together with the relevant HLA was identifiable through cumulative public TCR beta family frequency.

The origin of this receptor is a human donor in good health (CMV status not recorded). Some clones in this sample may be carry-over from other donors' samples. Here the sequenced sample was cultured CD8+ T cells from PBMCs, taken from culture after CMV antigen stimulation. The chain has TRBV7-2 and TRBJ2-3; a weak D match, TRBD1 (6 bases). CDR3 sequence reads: CVSSYRASTDTQYF. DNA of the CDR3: TGTGTCAGCAGCTACAGGGCTTCCACAGATACGCAGTATTTT.